The rows below give T cell receptor beta chains drawn from one sample of a study of blood T cell repertoires in COVID-19. The data were produced by immunoSEQ multiplex PCR, yet TCRdb's version contains in-frame clones alone and is incomplete. The profile shows around 80,000 clones, about 70% of them singletons. Sequencing was carried out using peripheral blood. The receptors derive from a man aged 45-65 years with active or convalescent COVID-19. Both conserved end residues are part of each CDR3. The D gene is left open where the match is weak. Rows may omit the clone size; those that give it use once, few, many or a size class.

cdr3_length,j_call,d_call,clone_size,v_call,cdr3_nt,cdr3_aa
14,TRBJ1-4,-,many,TRBV7-2,TGTGCCAGCAGCCCCACCCGGGGAGATGAAAAACTGTTTTTT,CASSPTRGDEKLFF
14,TRBJ1-4,TRBD1,-,TRBV9,TGTGCCAGCAGCGTAGGACAGGGCGGCGAAAAACTGTTTTTT,CASSVGQGGEKLFF
15,TRBJ1-6,TRBD1,-,TRBV9,TGTGCCAGCAGCACCGGGACAGAGGAATACTCACCCCTCCACTTT,CASSTGTEEYSPLHF
14,TRBJ1-6,TRBD1,-,TRBV11-2,TGTGCCAGCAGCTCGGACAGGGCTAGTTCACCCCTCCACTTT,CASSSDRASSPLHF
15,TRBJ2-3,-,-,TRBV5-1,TGCGCCAGCAGCTTGGCCCTCGGGACTACAGATACGCAGTATTTT,CASSLALGTTDTQYF
17,TRBJ2-5,TRBD1,-,TRBV24-1,TGTGCCACCAGTGGGGGAACTCGGGGAACAGGGGCAGAGACCCAGTACTTC,CATSGGTRGTGAETQYF
12,TRBJ1-2,TRBD1,-,TRBV3-1/TRBV3-2,TGTGCCAGCAGCCAACAGGGGGCTGGCTACACCTTC,CASSQQGAGYTF
15,TRBJ2-7,TRBD1,few,TRBV6-1,TGTGCCAGCAGTGAGTGGCAGGGGGCCAACTACGAGCAGTACTTC,CASSEWQGANYEQYF
14,TRBJ1-4,-,-,TRBV6-5,TGTGCCAGCACCTCAGGGTCACTGGGCGAAAAACTGTTTTTT,CASTSGSLGEKLFF
15,TRBJ1-4,-,-,TRBV5-1,TGCGCCAGCAGCTTGGGTAGGGGGTCTAATGAAAAACTGTTTTTT,CASSLGRGSNEKLFF
16,TRBJ2-1,TRBD2,-,TRBV5-1,TGCGCCAGCAGCTTGGGACTAGCGGGGGGGTACAATGAGCAGTTCTTC,CASSLGLAGGYNEQFF
13,TRBJ2-2,-,-,TRBV11-3,TGTGCCAGCAGCTTGTCCGGCACCGGGGAGCTGTTTTTT,CASSLSGTGELFF
14,TRBJ1-5,-,-,TRBV6-2/TRBV6-3,TGTGCCAGCAGTTCCGACAGAATTCTTGGGACCCAGCATTTT,CASSSDRILGTQHF
16,TRBJ2-7,-,-,TRBV5-1,TGCGCCAGCAGCTTCCGGGACACCATTCAAGGCTACGAGCAGTACTTC,CASSFRDTIQGYEQYF
14,TRBJ1-5,-,few,TRBV29-1,TGCAGCGTTGAAACTCACAGAGGAGCGGGGCCCCAGCATTTT,CSVETHRGAGPQHF
14,TRBJ2-5,-,-,TRBV19,TGTGCCAGTAGTACTGACCAGGGGCCGGGGACCCAGTACTTC,CASSTDQGPGTQYF
15,TRBJ2-5,TRBD2,once,TRBV6-5,TGTGCCAGCCGCTTAGCGGGGGGCAGGACAGAGACCCAGTACTTC,CASRLAGGRTETQYF